This T cell receptor beta chain was recorded in a study of technical replicates of blood from several donors. The CDR3 is made up of 16 amino acids. Germline-derived CDR1 and CDR2 are SEHNR and FQNEAQ (reference sequence). The V segment lost 3 bases and the J segment 0 bases; nucleotides outside the gene matches: 8. Profiled with immunoSEQ multiplex PCR; TCRdb holds only in-frame clones, not every one. The data contain around 60,000 clones, about 91% of them seen just once; the ten biggest clones take up about 4.6%. This receptor was obtained from a human donor in good health. Some clones in this sample may be carry-over from other donors' samples. This chain connects TRBV7-9 to TRBJ2-7, with 7 bases identical to TRBD1. Sequenced: PBMCs. CDR3 loop: CASSLTGTTNSYEQYF. The CDR3 DNA reads as TGTGCCAGCAGCTTGACAGGGACGACTAACTCCTACGAGCAGTACTTC. Full variable domain (remainder filled in from reference TRBV7-9 and TRBJ2-7): DTGVSQNPRHKITKRGQNVTFRCDPISEHNRLYWYRQTLGQGPEFLTYFQNEAQLEKSRLLSDRFSAERPKGSFSTLEIQRTEQGDSAMYLCASSLTGTTNSYEQYFGPGTRLTVT.